This T cell receptor beta chain was captured in a study of post-analysis software for immune sequencing data. Study observations and caveats: A few TRBV segments occurring more often in patients than controls included TRBV5-6, TRBV5-1 and TRBV20-1.

This clonotype was seen repeatedly, ten times or more. The antigen is not known. Sequencing libraries made from TCR beta cDNA carried unique molecular identifiers. From the PCR reads, TCRdb called clonotypes with MiXCR, one entry per CDR3 protein. The sample has a few hundred thousand distinct CDR3 sequences, around 33% seen once. This CDR3 contains 13 residues. Trimming left V 2 bases short and J 0 bases short, with 2 bases between. This clonotype was obtained from a girl aged 10 to 17 with multiple sclerosis. Sequences were obtained from blood. V is TRBV12-3 or TRBV12-4 and J is TRBJ1-5; no clear D. CDR3 amino acids: CASSLTSNQPQHF. The CDR3 nucleotides read TGTGCCAGCAGTTTAACTAGCAATCAGCCCCAGCATTTT.